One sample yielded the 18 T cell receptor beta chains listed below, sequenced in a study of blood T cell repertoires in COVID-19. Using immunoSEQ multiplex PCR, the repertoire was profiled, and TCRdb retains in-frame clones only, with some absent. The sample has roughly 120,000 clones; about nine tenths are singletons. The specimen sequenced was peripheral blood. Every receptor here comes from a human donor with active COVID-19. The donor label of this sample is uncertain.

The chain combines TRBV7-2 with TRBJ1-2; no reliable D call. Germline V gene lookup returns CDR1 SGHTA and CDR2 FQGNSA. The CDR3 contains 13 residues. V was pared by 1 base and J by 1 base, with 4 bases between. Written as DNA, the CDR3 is TGTGCCAGCAGCTTAGTAGTTAACTATGGCTACACCTTC. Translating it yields CASSLVVNYGYTF. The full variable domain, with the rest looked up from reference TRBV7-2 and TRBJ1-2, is GAGVSQSPSNKVTEKGKDVELRCDPISGHTALYWYRQSLGQGLEFLIYFQGNSAPDKSGLPSDRFSAERTGGSVSTLTIQRTQQEDSAVYLCASSLVVNYGYTFGSGTRLTVV.

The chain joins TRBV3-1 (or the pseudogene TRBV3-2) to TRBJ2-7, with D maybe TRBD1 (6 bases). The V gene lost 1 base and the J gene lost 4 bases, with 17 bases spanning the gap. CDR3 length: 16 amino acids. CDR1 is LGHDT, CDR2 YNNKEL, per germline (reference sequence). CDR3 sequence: CASSQGTDNKIYEQYF. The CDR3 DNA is TGTGCCAGCAGCCAAGGGACAGACAACAAGATTTACGAGCAGTACTTC.

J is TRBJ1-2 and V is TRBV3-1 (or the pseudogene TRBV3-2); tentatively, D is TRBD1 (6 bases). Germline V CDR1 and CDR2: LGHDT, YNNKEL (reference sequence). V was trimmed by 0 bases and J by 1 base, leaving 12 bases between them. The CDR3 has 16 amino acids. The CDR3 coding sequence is TGTGCCAGCAGCCAAGATAGCGGGGGCGGTAACTATGGCTACACCTTC. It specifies CASSQDSGGGNYGYTF.

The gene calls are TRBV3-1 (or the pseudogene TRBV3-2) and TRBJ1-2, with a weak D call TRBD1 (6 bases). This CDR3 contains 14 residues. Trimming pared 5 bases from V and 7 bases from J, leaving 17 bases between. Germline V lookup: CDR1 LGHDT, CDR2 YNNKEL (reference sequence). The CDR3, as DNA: TGTGCCAGCAGCAGCCCCACAGGGTTTCTTGGCTACACCTTC. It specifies CASSSPTGFLGYTF.

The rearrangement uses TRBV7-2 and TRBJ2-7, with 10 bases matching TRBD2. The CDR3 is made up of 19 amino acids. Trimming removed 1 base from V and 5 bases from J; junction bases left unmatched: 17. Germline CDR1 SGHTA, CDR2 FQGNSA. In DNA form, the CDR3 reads TGTGCCAGCAGCTTAGAGTCGATGAGGCTAGCGGGGGTCTCGGACGAGCAGTACTTC. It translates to CASSLESMRLAGVSDEQYF.

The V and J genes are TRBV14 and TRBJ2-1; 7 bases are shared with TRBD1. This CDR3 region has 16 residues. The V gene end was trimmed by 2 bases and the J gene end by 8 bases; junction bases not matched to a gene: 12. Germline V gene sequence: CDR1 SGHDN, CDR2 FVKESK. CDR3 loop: CASSQRVTGITDEQFF. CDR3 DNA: TGTGCCAGCAGCCAAAGAGTGACAGGGATTACGGATGAGCAGTTCTTC.

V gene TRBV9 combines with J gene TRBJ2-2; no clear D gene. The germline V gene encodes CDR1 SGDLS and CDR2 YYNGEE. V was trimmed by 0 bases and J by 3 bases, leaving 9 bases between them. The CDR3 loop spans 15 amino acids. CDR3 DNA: TGTGCCAGCAGCGTAGGTTTAATAGACACCGGGGAGCTGTTTTTT. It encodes CASSVGLIDTGELFF.

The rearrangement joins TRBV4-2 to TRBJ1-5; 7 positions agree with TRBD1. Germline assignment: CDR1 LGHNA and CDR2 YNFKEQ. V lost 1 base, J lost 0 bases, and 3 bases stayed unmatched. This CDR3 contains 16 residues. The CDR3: CASSQVGQDSNQPQHF. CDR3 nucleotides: TGTGCCAGCAGCCAAGTCGGACAGGATAGCAATCAGCCCCAGCATTTT.

The CDR3 DNA follows: TGTGCCAGCAGCCGGTATGATAACCTAGCGGGGGGCCGGGGACTAGCCAAAAACATTCAGTACTTC. It specifies CASSRYDNLAGGRGLAKNIQYF. The J gene is TRBJ2-4, the V gene TRBV3-1 (or the pseudogene TRBV3-2), with TRBD2 matching 11 bases. Germline V gene lookup returns CDR1 LGHDT and CDR2 YNNKEL (reference sequence). Trimming took 4 bases from V and 0 from J; bases not matched to a gene: 20. CDR3 length: 22 amino acids.

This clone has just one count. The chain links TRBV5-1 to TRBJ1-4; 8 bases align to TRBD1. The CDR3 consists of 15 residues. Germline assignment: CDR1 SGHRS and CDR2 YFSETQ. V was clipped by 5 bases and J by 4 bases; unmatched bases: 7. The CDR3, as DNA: TGCGCCAGCAGGTCGCAGGGGGCGGTTAATGAAAAACTGTTTTTT. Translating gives CASRSQGAVNEKLFF.

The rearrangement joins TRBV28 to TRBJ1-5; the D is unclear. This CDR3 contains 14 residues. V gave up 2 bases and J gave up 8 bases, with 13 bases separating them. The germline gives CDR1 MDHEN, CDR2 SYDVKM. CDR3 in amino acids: CASSLSGSQKPQHF. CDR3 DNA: TGTGCCAGCAGTTTAAGCGGCAGCCAAAAGCCCCAGCATTTT.

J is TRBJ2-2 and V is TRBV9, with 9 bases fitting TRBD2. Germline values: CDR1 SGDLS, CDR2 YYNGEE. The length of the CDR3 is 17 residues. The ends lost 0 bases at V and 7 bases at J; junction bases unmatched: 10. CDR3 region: CASSVGLAGPVIGELFF. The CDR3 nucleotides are TGTGCCAGCAGCGTAGGCCTAGCGGGGCCAGTTATCGGGGAGCTGTTTTTT.

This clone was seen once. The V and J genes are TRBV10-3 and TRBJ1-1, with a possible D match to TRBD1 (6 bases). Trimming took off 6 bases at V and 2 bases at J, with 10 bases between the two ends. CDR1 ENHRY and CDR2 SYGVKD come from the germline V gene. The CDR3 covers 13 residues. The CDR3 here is CAIRRTENTEAFF. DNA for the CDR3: TGTGCCATCAGAAGGACAGAAAACACTGAAGCTTTCTTT.

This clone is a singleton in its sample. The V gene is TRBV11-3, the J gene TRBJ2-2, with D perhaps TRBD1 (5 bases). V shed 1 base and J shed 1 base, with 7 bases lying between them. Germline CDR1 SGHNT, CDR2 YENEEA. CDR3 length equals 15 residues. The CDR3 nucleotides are TGTGCCAGCAGCTTAGGCGACAGGAACACCGGGGAGCTGTTTTTT. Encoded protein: CASSLGDRNTGELFF. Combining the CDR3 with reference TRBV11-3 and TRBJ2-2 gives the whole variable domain EAGVVQSPRYKIIEKKQPVAFWCNPISGHNTLYWYLQNLGQGPELLIRYENEEAVDDSQLPKDRFSAERLKGVDSTLKIQPAELGDSAVYLCASSLGDRNTGELFFGEGSRLTVL.

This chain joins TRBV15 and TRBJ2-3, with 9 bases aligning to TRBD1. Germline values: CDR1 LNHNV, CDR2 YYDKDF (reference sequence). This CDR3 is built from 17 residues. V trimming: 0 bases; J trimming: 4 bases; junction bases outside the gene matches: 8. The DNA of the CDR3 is TGTGCCACCAGCAGAGATGTGGGGACAGGGTCCTCAGATACGCAGTATTTT. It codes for CATSRDVGTGSSDTQYF.

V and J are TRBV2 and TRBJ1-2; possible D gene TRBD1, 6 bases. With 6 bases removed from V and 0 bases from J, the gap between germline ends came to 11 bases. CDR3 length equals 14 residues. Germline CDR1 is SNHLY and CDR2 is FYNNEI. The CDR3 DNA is TGTGCCAGCAGCCGCCGGGACACTAACTATGGCTACACCTTC. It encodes CASSRRDTNYGYTF.

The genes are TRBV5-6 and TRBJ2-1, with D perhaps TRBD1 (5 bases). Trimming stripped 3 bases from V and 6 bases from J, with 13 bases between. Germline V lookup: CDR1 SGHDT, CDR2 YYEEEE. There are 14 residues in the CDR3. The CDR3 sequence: CASSWQGTRNEQFF. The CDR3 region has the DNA TGTGCCAGCAGCTGGCAGGGTACGCGCAATGAGCAGTTCTTC.

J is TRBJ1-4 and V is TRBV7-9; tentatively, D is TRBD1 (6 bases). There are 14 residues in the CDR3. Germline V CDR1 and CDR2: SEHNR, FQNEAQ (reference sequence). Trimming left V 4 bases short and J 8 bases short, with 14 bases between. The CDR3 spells CASSSERGQEKLFF. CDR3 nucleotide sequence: TGTGCCAGCAGCTCCGAACGGGGACAAGAAAAACTGTTTTTT.